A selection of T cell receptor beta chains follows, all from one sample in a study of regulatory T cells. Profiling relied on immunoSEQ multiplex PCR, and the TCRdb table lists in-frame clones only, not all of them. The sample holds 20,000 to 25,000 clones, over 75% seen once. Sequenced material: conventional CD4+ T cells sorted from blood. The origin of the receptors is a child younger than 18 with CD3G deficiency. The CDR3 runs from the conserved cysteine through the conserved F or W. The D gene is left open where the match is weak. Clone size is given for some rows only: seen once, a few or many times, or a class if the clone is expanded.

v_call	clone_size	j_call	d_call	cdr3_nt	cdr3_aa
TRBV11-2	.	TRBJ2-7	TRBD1	TGTGCCAGCAGCACAGGGGGCGAGCAGTACTTC	CASSTGGEQYF
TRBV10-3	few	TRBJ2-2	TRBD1	TGTGCCATCAGCCCCCTCGGGACAGGGCCGTACACCGGGGAGCTGTTTTTT	CAISPLGTGPYTGELFF
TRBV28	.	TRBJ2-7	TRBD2	TGTGCCAGCAGAGAAGCGGGACTAATGAGGGAGCAGTACTTC	CASREAGLMREQYF
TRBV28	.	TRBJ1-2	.	TGTGCCAGCAGCCCCGCTCTGGGAGGGCCGAACTATGGCTACACCTTC	CASSPALGGPNYGYTF
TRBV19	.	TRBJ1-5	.	TGTGCCAGTAGTATAGATGGCAATCAGCCCCAGCATTTT	CASSIDGNQPQHF
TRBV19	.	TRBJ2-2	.	TGTGCCAGTAGTGGAGGCAGGGCCACCGGGGAGCTGTTTTTT	CASSGGRATGELFF
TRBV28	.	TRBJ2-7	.	TGTGCCAGCTCAGGAGGAAGGGAGCAGTACTTC	CASSGGREQYF
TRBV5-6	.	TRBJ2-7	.	TGTGCCAGCAGCTTGGGGGGGACCGACTCCTACGAGCAGTACTTC	CASSLGGTDSYEQYF
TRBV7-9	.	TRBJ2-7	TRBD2	TGTGCCAGCAGCTTAGGAAGCGGGAACCCCTCCGAGCAGTACTTC	CASSLGSGNPSEQYF
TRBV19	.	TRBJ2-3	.	TGTGCCAGTAGTCTGGCAGGGGGCACAGATACGCAGTATTTT	CASSLAGGTDTQYF
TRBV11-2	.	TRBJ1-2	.	TGTGCCAGCAGGAACGACGGCGCGGTCACCTTC	CASRNDGAVTF
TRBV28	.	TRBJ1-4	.	TGTGCCAGCTGCGGAGAAATCACGGGAAAACTGTTTTTT	CASCGEITGKLFF
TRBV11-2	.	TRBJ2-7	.	TGTGCCAGCAGCTTGCTAGGGCACACCTACGAGCAGTACTTC	CASSLLGHTYEQYF
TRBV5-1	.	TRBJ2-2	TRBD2	TGCGCCAGCAGCCAAACTAGCGGGAGTGTCGGGGAGCTGTTTTTT	CASSQTSGSVGELFF
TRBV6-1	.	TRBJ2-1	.	TGTGCCAGCAGTGAATTTGGCCTAACCTACAATGAGCAGTTCTTC	CASSEFGLTYNEQFF
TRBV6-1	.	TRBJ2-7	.	TGTGCCAGCAGTGAAATTTCGTCCTACGAGCAGTACTTC	CASSEISSYEQYF
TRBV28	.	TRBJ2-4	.	TGTGCTAGCAGTTTGGGGGGCACTGAAAACATTCAGTACTTC	CASSLGGTENIQYF
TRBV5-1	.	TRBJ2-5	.	TGCGCCAGCAGCTTGGGAGGTGGAGAGACCCAGTACTTC	CASSLGGGETQYF
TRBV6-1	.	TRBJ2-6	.	TGTGCCAGCAGTGCCGGCCGCTCTGGGGCCAACGTCCTGACTTTC	CASSAGRSGANVLTF
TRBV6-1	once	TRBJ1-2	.	TGTGCCAGCAGTGATATCTATGGCTACACCTTC	CASSDIYGYTF
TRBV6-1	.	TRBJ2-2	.	TGTGCCAGCAGCGCCCTGGTCGTGGGGACCGGGGAGCTGTTTTTT	CASSALVVGTGELFF
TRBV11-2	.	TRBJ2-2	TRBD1	TGTGCCAGCAGCGTAGATAACAGGGGGCGCAACACCGGGGAGCTGTTTTTT	CASSVDNRGRNTGELFF
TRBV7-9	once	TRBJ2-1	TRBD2	TGTGCCAGCAGCTTAGCGGGGACTAGCGGGATTAGGGAGCAGTTCTTC	CASSLAGTSGIREQFF
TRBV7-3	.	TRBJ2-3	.	TGTGCCAGCAGCTCCGTGGACGGAGATACGCAGTATTTT	CASSSVDGDTQYF
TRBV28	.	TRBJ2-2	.	TGTGCCAGCAGTTCATATATCCCCAGAAGGAGAAGCTACACCGGGGAGCTGTTTTTT	CASSSYIPRRRSYTGELFF
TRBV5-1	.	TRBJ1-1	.	TGCGCCAGCAGCTTGGACGGCAGGGTAGGGACTGAAGCTTTCTTT	CASSLDGRVGTEAFF
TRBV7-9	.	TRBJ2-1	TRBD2	TGTGCCAGCAGCGGTCAGGGGCTTGGTAGCGGAGCGGGGGTAAATGAGCAGTTCTTC	CASSGQGLGSGAGVNEQFF
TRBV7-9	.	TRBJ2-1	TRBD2	TGTGCCAGCAGCTTAACTAGCGGGTGGGATGAGCAGTTCTTC	CASSLTSGWDEQFF
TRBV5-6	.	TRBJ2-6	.	TGTGCCAGCAGCTTCTACCGGGACTCTGGGGCCAACGTCCTGACTTTC	CASSFYRDSGANVLTF
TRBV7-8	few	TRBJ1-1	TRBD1	TGTGCCAGCAGCTTAGCAGGGACAGGGAGGAGGAACACTGAAGCTTTCTTT	CASSLAGTGRRNTEAFF
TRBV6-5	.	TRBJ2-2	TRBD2	TGTGCCAGCACCCACGGGAGGGCCCGGACCGGGGAGCTGTTTTTT	CASTHGRARTGELFF
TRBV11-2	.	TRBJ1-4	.	TGTGCCAGCAGCCCGGGCAGTAATGAAAAACTGTTTTTT	CASSPGSNEKLFF
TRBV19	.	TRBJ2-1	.	TGTGCCAGTAGTCAACCCGGGACGGCTCACAATGAGCAGTTCTTC	CASSQPGTAHNEQFF
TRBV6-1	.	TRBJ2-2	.	TGTGCCAGCATCACGGGACCCCGGGGCACCGGGGAGCTGTTTTTT	CASITGPRGTGELFF
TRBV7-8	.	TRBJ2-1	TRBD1	TGTGCAAGCAGGGGGAGCTCCTACAATGAGCAGTTCTTC	CASRGSSYNEQFF
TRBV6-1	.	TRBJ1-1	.	TGTGCCAGCAGTGCCCCAGCGGCAGGGGCAGCTTTCTTT	CASSAPAAGAAFF
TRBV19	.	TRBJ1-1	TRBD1	TGTGCCAGTAGTATGGGAACGACAGGGTTCACTGAAGCTTTCTTT	CASSMGTTGFTEAFF
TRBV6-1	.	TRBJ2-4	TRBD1	TGTGCCAGCAGTGCCTCTCTAACAGGGGGGCGGGCCAAAAACATTCAGTACTTC	CASSASLTGGRAKNIQYF
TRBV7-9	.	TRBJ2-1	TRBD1	TGTGCCAGCAGCTTAGGCCAGGGGGCGCGAAATGAGCAGTTCTTC	CASSLGQGARNEQFF
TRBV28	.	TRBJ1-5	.	TGTGCCAGCAGTTATTATAGCAATCAGCCCCAGCATTTT	CASSYYSNQPQHF
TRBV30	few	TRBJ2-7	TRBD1	TGTGCCTGGAGTGTAGGTCAGGGGGCCGAGCAGTACTTC	CAWSVGQGAEQYF
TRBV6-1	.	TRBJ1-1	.	TGTGCCAGCAGTGAGTCCCATATGACTGAAGCTTTCTTT	CASSESHMTEAFF
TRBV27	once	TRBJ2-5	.	TGTGCCAGCAGTTTAAGGGCAGGGAAGGGACAAGAGACCCAGTACTTC	CASSLRAGKGQETQYF
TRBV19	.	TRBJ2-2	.	TGTGCCAGTAGTATAGTACTGAAGGGCAACACCGGGGAGCTGTTTTTT	CASSIVLKGNTGELFF
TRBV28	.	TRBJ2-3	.	TGTGCCAGCAGCAGAGGAACAGATACGCAGTATTTT	CASSRGTDTQYF
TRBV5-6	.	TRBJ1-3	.	TGTGCCAGCAGGGGGCCGGGACAAGGAAACACCATATATTTT	CASRGPGQGNTIYF
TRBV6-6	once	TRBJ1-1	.	TGTGCCAGCAGTTACTCCTCTCTCTGGGCAGGGGAAGCTTTCTTT	CASSYSSLWAGEAFF
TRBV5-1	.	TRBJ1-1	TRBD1	TGCGCCAGCAGAGAACAGGGGGGAAAGACTGAAGCTTTCTTT	CASREQGGKTEAFF
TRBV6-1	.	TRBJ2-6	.	TGTGCCAGCAGGGTCTCTGGGGCCAACGTCCTGACTTTC	CASRVSGANVLTF
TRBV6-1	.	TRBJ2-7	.	TGTGCCAGCGCTAAGGGGCTCGGATACGAGCAGTACTTC	CASAKGLGYEQYF
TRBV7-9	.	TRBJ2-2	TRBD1	TGTGCCAGCAGCTCCCCGGGACAGGGGACCGGGGAGCTGTTTTTT	CASSSPGQGTGELFF
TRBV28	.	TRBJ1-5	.	TGTGCCAGCAGGACAAGCCTTCAGCCCCAGCATTTT	CASRTSLQPQHF
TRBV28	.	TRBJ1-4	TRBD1	TGTGCCAGCAGTCCAGACAGGGTCGGAAAACTGTTTTTT	CASSPDRVGKLFF
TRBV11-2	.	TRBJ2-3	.	TGTGCCAGCAGCTTTAATGGGGGCAGTAGGGCAGATACGCAGTATTTT	CASSFNGGSRADTQYF
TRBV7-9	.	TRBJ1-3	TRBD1	TGTGCCAGCAGCTTTGACAGGGACTCTGGAAACACCATATATTTT	CASSFDRDSGNTIYF
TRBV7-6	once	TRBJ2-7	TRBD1	TGTGCCAGCAGCTCCGACAGGGGCCACGAGCAGTACTTC	CASSSDRGHEQYF
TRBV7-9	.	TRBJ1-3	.	TGTGCCAGCAGCCTAGGACAGATTGGAAACACCATATATTTT	CASSLGQIGNTIYF
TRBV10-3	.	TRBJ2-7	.	TGTGCCATCAGTGAACAGTTCATCGACGAGCAGTACTTC	CAISEQFIDEQYF
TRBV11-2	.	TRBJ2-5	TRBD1	TGTGCCAGCAGCTCCGGGGACAGGGGGCTACGGGAGACCCAGTACTTC	CASSSGDRGLRETQYF
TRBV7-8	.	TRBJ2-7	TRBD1	TGTGCCAGCAGCTCCGGACAGGGGACTACCTACGAGCAGTACTTC	CASSSGQGTTYEQYF